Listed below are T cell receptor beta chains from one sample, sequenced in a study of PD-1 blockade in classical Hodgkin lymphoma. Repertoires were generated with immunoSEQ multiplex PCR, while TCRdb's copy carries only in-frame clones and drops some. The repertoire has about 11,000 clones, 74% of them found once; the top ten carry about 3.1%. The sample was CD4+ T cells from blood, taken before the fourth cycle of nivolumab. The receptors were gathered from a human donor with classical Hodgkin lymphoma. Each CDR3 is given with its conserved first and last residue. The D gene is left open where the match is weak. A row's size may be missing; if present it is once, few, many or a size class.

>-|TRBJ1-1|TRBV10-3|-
TGTGCCATCAGTGACGGACAGATTAACACTGAAGCTTTCTTT
CAISDGQINTEAFF
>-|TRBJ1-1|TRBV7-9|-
TGTGCCAGCAGCTCCACCCAACTTGAAGCTTTCTTT
CASSSTQLEAFF
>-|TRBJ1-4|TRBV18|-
TGTGCCAGCTCACCACCAACACAGAGGGAAAAACTGTTTTTT
CASSPPTQREKLFF
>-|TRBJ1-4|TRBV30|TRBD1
TGTGCCTGGAGTAGACAGGGAGGAGAAAAACTGTTTTTT
CAWSRQGGEKLFF
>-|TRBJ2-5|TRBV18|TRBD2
TGTGCCAGCTCACCACGCGGGAGAGGGGATAAAACCCAGTACTTC
CASSPRGRGDKTQYF
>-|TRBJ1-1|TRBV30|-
TGTGCCTGGAGAGGGCCCGGGGCGAGTGAAGCTTTCTTT
CAWRGPGASEAFF
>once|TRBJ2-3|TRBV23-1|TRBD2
TGCGCCAGCAGTCAATCTGGTGTGTCTAGCGGGAGCACAGATACGCAGTATTTT
CASSQSGVSSGSTDTQYF
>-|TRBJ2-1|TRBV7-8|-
TGTGCCAGCACCTGGGGAGATGGCGGTAAAGGGTATGAGCAGTTCTTC
CASTWGDGGKGYEQFF
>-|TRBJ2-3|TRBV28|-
TGTGCCAGCACCTTGGGAGTTACGATTGATACGCAGTATTTT
CASTLGVTIDTQYF
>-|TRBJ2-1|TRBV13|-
TGTGCCAGCAGCGCAACTACTAGACGGGATGAGCAGTTCTTC
CASSATTRRDEQFF
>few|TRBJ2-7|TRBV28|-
TGTGCCAGCAGTTTGGTGTTCGGAGGGGGCTCCTACGAGCAGTACTTC
CASSLVFGGGSYEQYF
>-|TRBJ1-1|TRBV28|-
TGTGCCAGCAGTGGACTAACAGTCTCGGCGAACACTGAAGCTTTCTTT
CASSGLTVSANTEAFF
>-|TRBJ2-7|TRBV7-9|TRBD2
TGTGCCAGCAACTTAGTTAGCGGGGGCGAGCAGTACTTC
CASNLVSGGEQYF
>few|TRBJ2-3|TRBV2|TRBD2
TGTGCCAGCCTCGAGGCGGGAGGGCCGAATACGCAGTATTTT
CASLEAGGPNTQYF
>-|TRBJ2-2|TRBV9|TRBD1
TGTGCCAGTCACTGGGGGACAGACTTCACCGGGGAGCTGTTTTTT
CASHWGTDFTGELFF
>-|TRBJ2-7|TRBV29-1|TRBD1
TGCAGCGTTGTGGACAGGGCATACGAGCAGTACTTC
CSVVDRAYEQYF
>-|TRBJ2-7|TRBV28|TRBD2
TGTGCCAGCAGTTTATGGGGAGGGTCCTCTTTCTACGAGCAGTACTTC
CASSLWGGSSFYEQYF
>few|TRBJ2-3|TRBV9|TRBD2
TGTGCCAGCAGCACCCGACTAGCGGGCAGCACAGATACGCAGTATTTT
CASSTRLAGSTDTQYF
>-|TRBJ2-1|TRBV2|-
TGTGCCAGCAGTGGGGAGAATGAGCAGTTCTTC
CASSGENEQFF
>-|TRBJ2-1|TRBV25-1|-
TGTGCCAGCAGCGACCCGACGTCACCTGTTAGGAATGAGCAGTTCTTC
CASSDPTSPVRNEQFF
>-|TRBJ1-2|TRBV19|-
TGTGCCGCTGCTGGGAGGCACTTACTAAACTATGGCTACACCTTC
CAAAGRHLLNYGYTF
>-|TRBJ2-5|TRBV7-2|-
TGTGCCAGCAGCTTAGATGCGGGCCCCCGATACTTC
CASSLDAGPRYF
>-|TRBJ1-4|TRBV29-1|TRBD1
TGCAGCGCCTGGGGGCAGGGGGTTCCCTCTAATGAAAAACTGTTTTTT
CSAWGQGVPSNEKLFF
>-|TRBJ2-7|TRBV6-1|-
TGTGCCAGCAGCCTGGGCCATCTCTACGAGCAGTACTTC
CASSLGHLYEQYF
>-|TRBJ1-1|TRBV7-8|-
TGTGCCAGCAGCTGGGGGGGGTTGAACACTGAAGCTTTCTTT
CASSWGGLNTEAFF
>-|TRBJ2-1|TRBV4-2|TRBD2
TGTGCCAGCAGCCAAGGACTACTAGCGGGAGGTCATAATGAGCAGTTCTTC
CASSQGLLAGGHNEQFF
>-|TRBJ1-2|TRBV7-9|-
TGTGCCAGCAGCTTAAAGTTCCGGGACAACTATGGCTACACCTTC
CASSLKFRDNYGYTF
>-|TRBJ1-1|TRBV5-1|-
TGCGCCAGCAGCTTGGGGGGCTTCGACACTGAAGCTTTCTTT
CASSLGGFDTEAFF
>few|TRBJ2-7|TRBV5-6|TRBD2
TGTGCCAGCAGCTATAGCGGGAGGAGCTCCTACGAGCAGTACTTC
CASSYSGRSSYEQYF
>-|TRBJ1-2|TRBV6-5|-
TGTGCCAGCAGTTACTCGAGGGTCTGGGACTATGGCTACACCTTC
CASSYSRVWDYGYTF
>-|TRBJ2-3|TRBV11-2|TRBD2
TGTGCCAGCAGCCCCGGACTAGCGGGAGATACGCAGTATTTT
CASSPGLAGDTQYF
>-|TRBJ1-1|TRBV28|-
TGTGCCAGCAGTCCAGAGTACACTGAAGCTTTCTTT
CASSPEYTEAFF
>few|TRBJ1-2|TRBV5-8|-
TGTGCCAGCAGCTTCCGGGCCCCCGCGGGCTACACCTTC
CASSFRAPAGYTF
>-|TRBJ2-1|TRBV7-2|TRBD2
TGTGCCAGCAGGGAGCGGGATTTCTACAATGAGCAGTTCTTC
CASRERDFYNEQFF
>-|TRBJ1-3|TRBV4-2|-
TGTGCCAGCAGCCAAGAGGACAGCTTCTCTGGAAACACCATATATTTT
CASSQEDSFSGNTIYF
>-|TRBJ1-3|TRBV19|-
TGTGCCAGTAGTCCCCGGGACATCGCTGGAAACACCATATATTTT
CASSPRDIAGNTIYF
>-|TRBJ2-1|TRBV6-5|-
TGTGCCAGCAGTTACTCACAGGGTGGGCACAATGAGCAGTTCTTC
CASSYSQGGHNEQFF
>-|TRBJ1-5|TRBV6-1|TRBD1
TGTGCCAGCAGTGGTTTCAGGGGGCTCAATCAGCCCCAGCATTTT
CASSGFRGLNQPQHF
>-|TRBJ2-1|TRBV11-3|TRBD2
TGTGCCAGCAGCTTAGCGGGAGGCCATGAGCAGTTCTTC
CASSLAGGHEQFF
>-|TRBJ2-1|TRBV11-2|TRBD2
TGTGCCAGCAGCTTACGATCCGGACTAGGGGTGGGTGAGCAGTTCTTC
CASSLRSGLGVGEQFF
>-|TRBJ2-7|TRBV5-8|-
TGTGCCAGCAGTACCCGGAACGGGAGCCCCGGGTACGAGCAGTACTTC
CASSTRNGSPGYEQYF
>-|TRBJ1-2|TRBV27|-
TGTGCCAGCAGCCCAGGGCGGTACTATGGCTACACCTTC
CASSPGRYYGYTF
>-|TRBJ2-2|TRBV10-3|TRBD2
TGTGCCATCAAGTCGGGGCTAGCGGGATACACCGGGGAGCTGTTTTTT
CAIKSGLAGYTGELFF
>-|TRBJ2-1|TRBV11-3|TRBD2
TGTGCCAGCAGCTTAGGAAGCGGGGACTCCTACAATGAGCAGTTCTTC
CASSLGSGDSYNEQFF
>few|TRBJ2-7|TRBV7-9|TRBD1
TGTGCCAGCAGTTGGACAGGGGGCGGCCACGAGCAGTACTTC
CASSWTGGGHEQYF
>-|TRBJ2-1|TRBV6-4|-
TGTGCCAGCAGTTCAACCCCGAAGGGTGAGCAGTTCTTC
CASSSTPKGEQFF
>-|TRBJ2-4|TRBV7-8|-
TGTGCCAGCAGCTCGGACAGTCACAAAAACATTCAGTACTTC
CASSSDSHKNIQYF
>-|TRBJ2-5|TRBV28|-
TGTGCCAGCAGTTTATGGTCGGGACCGATTCAAGAGACCCAGTACTTC
CASSLWSGPIQETQYF
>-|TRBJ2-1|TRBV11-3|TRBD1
TGTGCCAGCAGCTTAGTTAGCACAGGGGCGAACAATGAGCAGTTCTTC
CASSLVSTGANNEQFF
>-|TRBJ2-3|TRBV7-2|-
TGTGCCAGCAGCCCCTTCCCGAGCACAGATACGCAGTATTTT
CASSPFPSTDTQYF
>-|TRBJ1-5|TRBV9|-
TGTGCCAGCAGCGTAGGGTCTGGCGGCGACCAGCCCCAGCATTTT
CASSVGSGGDQPQHF